This TCR beta chain comes out of a study of OX40 agonist ivuxolimab in advanced cancers. Study details: An agonistic anti-OX40 (CD134) antibody, ivuxolimab, was used to treat the patients. Every 2 weeks, ivuxolimab was infused into the patients intravenously at between 0.01 and 10 mg/kg. Those treated in dose escalation had hepatocellular carcinoma, melanoma, renal cell cancer or head and neck cancer.

This clone is a singleton in its sample. Its antigen is not known. Overall study results and limits: Mean expanded clone counts were higher in CD8+ than CD4+ T cells.

Profiled with immunoSEQ multiplex PCR; TCRdb holds only in-frame clones, not every one. The sample consists of tens of thousands of clones, approximately 80% of them appearing once. The CDR3 is 15 amino acids. Trimming took 3 bases from V and 4 from J; bases not matched to a gene: 5. In germline, CDR1 is SGHVS, CDR2 FNYEAQ. The sample was CD4+ or CD8+ T cells sorted from blood, taken in a trial of the OX40 agonist ivuxolimab. This clonotype was sampled from an adult with an advanced solid tumor such as melanoma, head and neck, liver or kidney cancer. The chain couples TRBV7-6 to TRBJ1-5; 8 bases line up with TRBD1. The chain's CDR3 is CASSLYRGGNQPQHF. The DNA for the CDR3 is TGTGCCAGCAGCTTGTACAGGGGGGGGAATCAGCCCCAGCATTTT.